The 19 T cell receptor beta chains reported below all come from one sample, sequenced in a study of CD8 T cells in ankylosing spondylitis (dated by TCRdb to the late 2010s). To prepare the library, 5' RACE was applied. The run used an Illumina HiSeq 2500. The raw public reads went through TCRdb reprocessing: fastp at Q25, MiXCR clone calling, in-frame beta chains kept. Duplicate CDR3 protein sequences are folded into a single record with the most common DNA and genes. For this sample there are 200,000 to 250,000 distinct CDR3 sequences; over 9.5% appear just once. The ten most abundant clones make up 21% of the sample. Specimen: blood, either unsorted or a sorted T cell fraction (not recorded which). Receptors were obtained from a male donor with ankylosing spondylitis or in good health (not recorded which).

This clonotype occurred many times. The J gene is TRBJ1-6, the V gene TRBV7-8; perhaps TRBD1 as D (6 bases). Trimming took 1 base from V and 8 from J, leaving 15 bases between them. Germline V gene data show CDR1 as SGHVS and CDR2 as FQNEAQ. The CDR3 covers 16 residues. The CDR3 loop reads CASSLGAGAGDSPLHF. In DNA, the CDR3 is TGTGCCAGCAGCTTAGGAGCGGGGGCTGGGGATTCACCCCTCCACTTT.

This clonotype was counted only a few times. This chain links TRBV14 with TRBJ2-7; D perhaps matches TRBD2 (5 bases). This CDR3 region has 15 residues. Germline assignment: CDR1 SGHDN and CDR2 FVKESK. Deletions cut 0 bases from V and 0 bases from J, with 9 bases between. The CDR3 loop is CASSQDRRASYEQYF. The CDR3 region has the DNA TGTGCCAGCAGCCAAGATAGGCGGGCCTCCTACGAGCAGTACTTC.

The chain links TRBV20-1 to TRBJ1-5; D not resolved. CDR3 length equals 15 residues. Germline loops: CDR1 DFQATT, CDR2 SNEGSKA (reference sequence). Trimming cost V 0 bases and J 0 bases, with 9 bases left between them. The CDR3 protein is CSARDRGNSNQPQHF. Here the CDR3 DNA reads TGCAGTGCTAGAGATAGAGGGAATAGCAATCAGCCCCAGCATTTT.

This clonotype was counted ten times or more. Mismatch with germline at one junction end may stem from a read error. V and J are TRBV3-1 and TRBJ2-1, with 8 bases identical to TRBD2. The CDR3 length is 13 residues. The V gene's germline CDR1 is LGHDT and CDR2 YNNKEL (reference sequence). The CDR3 sequence is CASSQDSSGGVYF. CDR3 bases: TGTGCCAGCAGCCAAGATTCAAGCGGGGGCGTTTACTTC.

This clonotype has at least ten counts. V and J are TRBV6-5 and TRBJ2-7, with D perhaps TRBD1 (5 bases). Deletions cut 0 bases from V and 3 bases from J, with 12 bases between. The germline CDR1 and CDR2 sequences are MNHEY and SVGAGI. The CDR3 consists of 15 residues. CDR3 DNA sequence: TGTGCCAGCAGTTACTCGATAGACAGTGACTACGAGCAGTACTTC. It is translated as CASSYSIDSDYEQYF.

The chain uses TRBV9 and TRBJ1-5; 8 bases line up with TRBD1. The CDR3 runs 14 residues. Germline V lookup: CDR1 SGDLS, CDR2 YYNGEE. V shed 6 bases, J shed 6 bases, and the junction held 8 bases outside the gene matches. CDR3 nucleotide sequence: TGTGCCAGCACGGAAACCGACAGGGGTCAGCCCCAGCATTTT. Encoded protein: CASTETDRGQPQHF.

The chain employs TRBV5-1 and TRBJ2-7; D unresolved. The CDR3 runs to 14 residues. Germline V CDR1 and CDR2: SGHRS, YFSETQ. Trimming cost V 1 base and J 8 bases, with 16 bases left between them. The CDR3 DNA reads TGCGCCAGCAGCTTGAGTATTGGTTCCCACAAGCAGTACTTC. Protein: CASSLSIGSHKQYF.

The V call is TRBV28, the J call TRBJ2-7; perhaps TRBD2 as D (6 bases). From germline, CDR1 is MDHEN and CDR2 SYDVKM. This CDR3 is built from 17 residues. Trimming pared 4 bases from V and 2 bases from J, leaving 21 bases between. The CDR3 loop reads CASSSLAKAQATYEQYF. In DNA, the CDR3 is TGTGCCAGCAGTTCACTAGCCAAGGCACAAGCTACCTACGAGCAGTACTTC.

This clonotype occurred many times. The V call is TRBV20-1, the J call TRBJ2-7, with 8 bases identical to TRBD1. The CDR3 has 14 residues. V gave up 3 bases and J gave up 3 bases; unmatched junction bases: 7. Germline loops: CDR1 DFQATT, CDR2 SNEGSKA (reference sequence). This CDR3 is CSARGLQGGYEQYF. The CDR3 DNA reads TGCAGTGCTAGGGGTTTACAGGGGGGCTACGAGCAGTACTTC.

This clonotype was detected a few times. The chain is built from TRBV9 and TRBJ2-2; 7 nucleotides match TRBD1. Germline CDR1 is SGDLS and CDR2 is YYNGEE. The ends lost 0 bases at V and 4 bases at J; junction bases unmatched: 12. The CDR3 contains 18 residues. The CDR3 protein is CASSVADPATGATGELFF. DNA of the CDR3: TGTGCCAGCAGCGTAGCTGACCCTGCTACAGGGGCCACCGGGGAGCTGTTTTTT.

At least ten counts were recorded for this clonotype. The J gene is TRBJ2-7, the V gene TRBV5-8; weak D call: TRBD1 (6 bases). This CDR3 contains 13 residues. Germline CDR1 reads SGHTS; CDR2 reads YDEGEE. The V gene lost 5 bases and the J gene lost 7 bases, with 16 bases spanning the gap. DNA for the CDR3: TGTGCCAGCAGGGGGGCCTCCCTGGGGGAGCAGTACTTC. Its translation is CASRGASLGEQYF. The full variable domain, completed using reference TRBV5-8 and TRBJ2-7, is EAGVTQSPTHLIKTRGQQATLRCSPISGHTSVYWYQQALGLGLQFLLWYDEGEERNRGNFPPRFSGRQFPNYSSELNVNALELEDSALYLCASRGASLGEQYFGPGTRLTVT.

This clonotype came up many times. The chain links TRBV15 to TRBJ2-5; the match to TRBD1 covers 8 bases. Per the germline V gene, CDR1 is LNHNV and CDR2 is YYDKDF (reference sequence). V was clipped by 9 bases and J by 2 bases; unmatched bases: 5. The CDR3 loop spans 13 amino acids. In DNA form, the CDR3 reads TGTGCCACAAAACAGGGGGTTCAAGAGACCCAGTACTTC. It is translated as CATKQGVQETQYF.

This clonotype has a count of ten or more. V and J are TRBV20-1 and TRBJ2-5; possible D gene TRBD2, 6 bases. CDR3 length equals 15 residues. Germline loops: CDR1 DFQATT, CDR2 SNEGSKA (reference sequence). The V gene lost 6 bases and the J gene lost 5 bases, with 22 bases spanning the gap. The CDR3 DNA sequence: TGCAGTGCCCCCACTACTCGTGGGACTCGGGAGACCCAGTACTTC. Encoded protein: CSAPTTRGTRETQYF.

This clonotype was detected many times. This chain connects TRBV20-1 to TRBJ2-2; D call uncertain. V lost 6 bases, J lost 5 bases, and 16 bases lay in between. This CDR3 is 14 amino acids long. Germline V lookup: CDR1 DFQATT, CDR2 SNEGSKA (reference sequence). CDR3 DNA sequence: TGCAGTGCCGAGTCGACACCACAGACCGGGGAGCTGTTTTTT. This gives the protein CSAESTPQTGELFF.

Only a few counts were recorded for this clonotype. This chain connects TRBV5-1 to TRBJ1-1; unclear D gene. In germline, CDR1 is SGHRS, CDR2 YFSETQ. Trimming shortened V by 6 bases and J by 2 bases, and 11 bases separated the two germline ends. The CDR3 spans 13 residues. The CDR3 loop is CASTVRGNTEAFF. The CDR3, as DNA: TGCGCCAGCACCGTACGAGGAAACACTGAAGCTTTCTTT.

This clonotype was seen more than once but under ten times. The chain employs TRBV7-2 and TRBJ2-7, with D tentatively TRBD1 or TRBD2 (6 bases each). The germline V and J ends were trimmed by 1 base and 7 bases, with 11 bases remaining between them. This CDR3 has 13 residues. Germline lookup yields CDR1 SGHTA and CDR2 FQGNSA. CDR3 in DNA: TGTGCCAGCAGCTTAGGCGTAGGGGGGGAGCAGTACTTC. Translation: CASSLGVGGEQYF.

Ten or more counts support this clonotype. The rearrangement joins TRBV3-1 to TRBJ2-7; D not resolved. CDR3 length: 14 amino acids. Trimming took 2 bases from V and 2 from J, leaving 10 bases between them. Germline assignment: CDR1 LGHDT and CDR2 YNNKEL (reference sequence). In DNA, the CDR3 is TGTGCCAGCAGCCAACGCACAGAGGCCTACGAGCAGTACTTC. Its protein is CASSQRTEAYEQYF.

V and J are TRBV6-5 and TRBJ1-1; D gene ambiguous. The CDR3 contains 13 residues. V lost 0 bases and J 3 bases, leaving 5 bases between the germline ends. Germline V lookup: CDR1 MNHEY, CDR2 SVGAGI. DNA for the CDR3: TGTGCCAGCAGTTACTCAGGGTACACTGAAGCTTTCTTT. This gives the protein CASSYSGYTEAFF.

This clonotype was picked up one time. The genes are TRBV6-5 and TRBJ2-7; TRBD2 is a possible D gene (5 bases). Trimming took off 2 bases at V and 2 bases at J, with 7 bases between the two ends. CDR3 size: 13 residues. From germline, CDR1 is MNHEY and CDR2 SVGAGI. The CDR3 here is CASSYRETYEQYF. CDR3 DNA sequence: TGTGCCAGCAGTTACCGGGAAACCTACGAGCAGTACTTC.